One sample yielded the 20 T cell receptor beta chains listed below, sequenced in a study of prognosis after radiotherapy for stage I lung cancer listed by TCRdb under 2021. The reads were generated on an Illumina HiSeq 3000. Two rounds of multiplex PCR were used to amplify the TCR beta CDR3 region from genomic DNA. In the first round of PCR, primers specific to each TRBV and TRBJ gene were used, and the primer sequences are filed in Chinese patent CN105087789A. The public reads were quality trimmed at Q25 with fastp and then assembled into clones with MiXCR by TCRdb, keeping productive beta chains. Each CDR3 protein gets just one entry, which takes the most common genes and DNA from the rows behind it. This sample comprises tens of thousands of distinct CDR3 sequences, roughly 35% of them detected only once. The top ten hold under 9.5% of the sample. Sequencing was performed on PBMCs, taken before or after stereotactic body radiation therapy (not recorded which). The receptor set was obtained from a donor aged 50 or older with non-small cell lung cancer.

This clonotype was counted at least ten times. The chain is built from TRBV29-1 and TRBJ2-1; TRBD1 matches at 10 bases. The germline gives CDR1 SQVTM, CDR2 ANQGSEA. The junction had 0 bases not matched to a gene; V was cut back by 4 bases and J by 3 bases. The CDR3 loop spans 13 amino acids. DNA of the CDR3: TGCAGCGTTGGGACAGGGGGCTACAATGAGCAGTTCTTC. It yields the protein CSVGTGGYNEQFF.

With respect to this clonotype: This clone may be a read error of a much larger clone one base away. The genes are TRBV7-2 and TRBJ2-5; the match to TRBD2 covers 16 bases. Looked up from germline, CDR1 is SGHTA and CDR2 is FQGNSA. Trimming removed 5 bases from V and 4 bases from J; junction bases left unmatched: 7. This CDR3 is built from 17 residues. The CDR3 bases are TGTGCCAGCAGCCGGGGACTAGCGGGGGGGTGTGGAGAGACCCAGTACTTC. The encoded protein is CASSRGLAGGCGETQYF.

This clonotype was found many times. The chain recombines TRBV3-1 with TRBJ1-2; a weak D match, TRBD1 (6 bases). Germline CDR1 reads LGHDT; CDR2 reads YNNKEL (reference sequence). Trimming took 0 bases from V and 1 from J, leaving 15 bases between them. The CDR3 is 17 residues long. CDR3 loop: CASSQDFTGSFNYGYTF. The CDR3 DNA sequence: TGTGCCAGCAGCCAAGATTTCACAGGGTCTTTTAACTATGGCTACACCTTC.

As regards this clonotype: This CDR3 is missing its conserved last phenylalanine or tryptophan, likely due to a read error. The genes are TRBV6-2 or TRBV6-3 and TRBJ1-5; D is uncertain. CDR3 length: 16 amino acids. CDR1 and CDR2 (germline): MNHEY, SVGEGT. Trimming removed 5 bases from V and 4 bases from J, with 18 bases in between. The CDR3 nucleotides are TGTGCCAGCAGTGAAAGGATACGCATGGAGAATCAGCCCCAGCATCTT. This sequence encodes CASSERIRMENQPQHL.

This clonotype was seen repeatedly, ten times or more. J is TRBJ1-5 and V is TRBV20-1; maybe TRBD1 (5 bases). Trimming left V 3 bases short and J 4 bases short, with 19 bases between. CDR1 is DFQATT, CDR2 SNEGSKA, per germline (reference sequence). The CDR3 loop spans 16 amino acids. In DNA, the CDR3 is TGCAGTGCTAGTAAAGGAGGGACGGACCCAAATCAGCCCCAGCATTTT. Its translation is CSASKGGTDPNQPQHF.

Concerning this clonotype: This likely traces to a read error, being one base from a far larger clone. This rearrangement joins TRBV7-8 to TRBJ1-2; no clear D. Looked up from germline, CDR1 is SGHVS and CDR2 is FQNEAQ. The CDR3 loop spans 14 amino acids. Trimming shortened V by 6 bases and J by 4 bases, and 15 bases separated the two germline ends. The CDR3 loop is CASSPMGRGYGYTF. The CDR3 DNA follows: TGTGCCAGCAGTCCTATGGGCAGAGGCTATGGCTACACCTTC.

In this sample, this clonotype turned up many times. V and J are TRBV6-1 and TRBJ1-1; D is uncertain. The CDR3 is 13 amino acids. Looked up from germline, CDR1 is MNHNS and CDR2 is SASEGT. V shed 4 bases and J shed 11 bases, with 17 bases lying between them. CDR3 bases: TGTGCCAGCAGTGGGGGAGAGAAGGAGTGGGCTTTCTTT. Translating gives CASSGGEKEWAFF.

Regarding this clonotype: A read error is possible here, since a much larger clone lies one base away. This chain uses TRBV6-2 or TRBV6-3 with TRBJ2-5; 8 nucleotides align to TRBD1. CDR3 size: 16 residues. CDR1 MNHEY and CDR2 SVGEGT come from the germline V gene. The J segment lost 0 bases and the V segment lost 2 bases, leaving 5 bases of the junction unmatched. The CDR3 loop is CASSYPGDRNQETQYF. The CDR3 DNA is TGTGCCAGCAGTTACCCCGGGGACAGGAACCAAGAGACCCAGTACTTC.

The gene calls are TRBV7-3 and TRBJ2-5, with TRBD2 as a possible D gene (7 bases). V was trimmed by 2 bases and J by 5 bases, leaving 15 bases between them. Germline V lookup: CDR1 SGHTA, CDR2 FQGTGA. This CDR3 is 15 amino acids long. CDR3 sequence reads: CASSLGGALGETQYF. DNA of the CDR3: TGTGCCAGCAGCTTAGGGGGGGCTCTGGGGGAGACCCAGTACTTC.

The chain is built from TRBV30 and TRBJ1-2; D gene unclear. The CDR3 runs 13 residues. Germline CDR1 reads GTSNPN; CDR2 reads SVGIG (reference sequence). V lost 2 bases, J lost 4 bases, and 11 bases lay in between. In DNA, the CDR3 is TGTGCCTGGAGTACATGGGCGTGCTATGGCTACACCTTC. As protein: CAWSTWACYGYTF.

This clonotype occurred many times. The rearrangement uses TRBV20-1 and TRBJ2-1; 8 bases are shared with TRBD2. J was trimmed by 8 bases and V by 6 bases; bases with no gene match: 3. Per the germline V gene, CDR1 is DFQATT and CDR2 is SNEGSKA (reference sequence). The CDR3 runs to 11 residues. CDR3 sequence (DNA): TGCAGTGCAGGACTAGCCGATGAGCAGTTCTTC. Encoded protein: CSAGLADEQFF.

This clonotype showed up just once. Being one base from a much bigger clone, this may be a read error. This sequence joins TRBV11-2 and TRBJ2-5; D tentatively reads TRBD1 or TRBD2 (5 bases each). In germline, CDR1 is SGHAT, CDR2 FQNNGV. The CDR3 is made up of 11 amino acids. CDR3 sequence reads: CASSKEGTEYF. CDR3 nucleotide sequence: TGTGCCAGCAGTAAGGAAGGGACCGAGTACTTC.

Ten or more counts support this clonotype. The chain joins TRBV4-3 to TRBJ2-2, with 9 bases matching TRBD1. Per germline, CDR1 LGHNA and CDR2 YSLEER. The CDR3 runs to 15 residues. The trim removed 5 bases at V and 6 bases at J, leaving 7 bases unmatched. The CDR3 DNA reads TGCGCCAGCAGCGATCAGACAGGGGGGGCCGGGGAGCTGTTTTTT. It specifies CASSDQTGGAGELFF.

This clonotype was counted at least ten times. The chain has TRBV20-1 and TRBJ2-1, with TRBD2 matching over 13 bases. The CDR3 loop spans 16 amino acids. Germline CDR1 is DFQATT and CDR2 is SNEGSKA (reference sequence). Trimming cost V 5 bases and J 7 bases; bases outside gene matches: 11. CDR3 amino acids: CSAPGIRTSGRNEQFF. The DNA of the CDR3 is TGCAGTGCTCCTGGGATCCGGACTAGCGGGAGAAATGAGCAGTTCTTC.

The chain recombines TRBV5-1 with TRBJ2-2, with 8 bases identical to TRBD1. V lost 0 bases to trimming and J lost 11 bases; unmatched junction nucleotides: 9. This CDR3 comprises 15 residues. Germline CDR1 reads SGHRS; CDR2 reads YFSETQ. The CDR3 coding sequence is TGCGCCAGCAGCTTGGCGCAGGGGGCCACCGTTGAGCTGTTTTTT. This gives the protein CASSLAQGATVELFF.

Details on this clonotype: A much larger clone differs from this one at a single base, so this may be a read error. The CDR3 region has the DNA TGTGCCACCAGTGGGACTAGCGGGAGTAAAGATACGCAGTATTTT. Protein: CATSGTSGSKDTQYF. The gene calls are TRBV24-1 and TRBJ2-3; 13 bases line up with TRBD2. CDR1 KGHDR and CDR2 SFDVKD come from the germline V gene. The CDR3 sequence is 15 residues long. Losses at the gene ends were 5 bases for V and 5 bases for J; bases not matched to a gene: 3.

This clonotype was found many times. The V and J genes are TRBV12-3 or TRBV12-4 and TRBJ1-1; possibly TRBD1 for D (6 bases). V dropped 3 bases and J dropped 3 bases, with 17 bases sitting between them. This CDR3 comprises 16 residues. CDR3 region: CASSLGIQGPYTEAFF. The CDR3 nucleotides are TGTGCCAGCAGTTTGGGGATACAGGGTCCGTACACTGAAGCTTTCTTT.

This clonotype was counted ten times or more. The rearrangement links TRBV25-1 to TRBJ2-3; D is unresolved. V was cut by 3 bases and J by 4 bases, with 11 bases left in between. Looked up from germline, CDR1 is MGHDK and CDR2 is SYGVNS. The CDR3 extends over 14 amino acids. In DNA form, the CDR3 reads TGTGCCAGCAGTGACAGCTTAGGCTCAGATACGCAGTATTTT. It translates to CASSDSLGSDTQYF.

The J gene is TRBJ2-1, the V gene TRBV4-3; 10 nucleotides line up with TRBD2. Germline V lookup: CDR1 LGHNA, CDR2 YSLEER. The CDR3 sequence is 23 residues long. Trimming removed 0 bases from V and 4 bases from J; junction bases left unmatched: 24. CDR3 coding DNA: TGCGCCAGCAGCCAAGATGGGTCTAGCGGGAGTAAAGGGCCCCTCTGGTGGTACAATGAGCAGTTCTTC. It codes for CASSQDGSSGSKGPLWWYNEQFF.

The table lists this clonotype with many counts. This chain uses TRBV28 with TRBJ2-6, with TRBD1 identical over 7 bases. This CDR3 is 16 amino acids long. CDR1 is MDHEN, CDR2 SYDVKM, per germline. V was pared by 4 bases and J by 0 bases, with 3 bases of the junction left unmatched. The CDR3 region is CASSSTGASGANVLTF. CDR3 DNA: TGTGCCAGCAGTTCCACAGGGGCCTCTGGGGCCAACGTCCTGACTTTC.